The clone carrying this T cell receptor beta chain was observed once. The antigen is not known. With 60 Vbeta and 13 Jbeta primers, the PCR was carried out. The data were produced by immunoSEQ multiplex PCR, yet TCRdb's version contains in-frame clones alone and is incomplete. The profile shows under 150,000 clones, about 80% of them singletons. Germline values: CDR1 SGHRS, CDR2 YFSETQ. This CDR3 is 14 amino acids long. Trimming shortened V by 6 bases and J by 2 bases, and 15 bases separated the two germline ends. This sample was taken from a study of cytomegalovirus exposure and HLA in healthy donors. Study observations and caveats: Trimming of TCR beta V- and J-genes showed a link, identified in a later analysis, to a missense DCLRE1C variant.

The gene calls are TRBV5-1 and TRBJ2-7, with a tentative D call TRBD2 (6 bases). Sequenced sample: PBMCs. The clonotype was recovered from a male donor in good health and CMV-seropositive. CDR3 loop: CASTFGGSTYEQYF. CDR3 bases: TGCGCCAGCACCTTTGGGGGGAGCACCTACGAGCAGTACTTC.